The clone carrying this TCR beta chain occurred many times. These data originate in a study of regulatory T cells in long-lasting Graves disease. CDR1 MNHEY and CDR2 SVGAGI come from the germline V gene. Between the trimmed V and J ends, which lost 0 bases and 4 bases, there was a span of 14 bases. The CDR3 is 16 amino acids. Time point noted: newly diagnosed GD, antithyroid drugs for less than 3 months. RNA from PBMCs was the source of the TCR library. HTBI primers from iRepertoire and Arm-PCR of CDR3 regions yielded the TCR beta libraries. Per the original methods: The study identified 62 TRBV and approximately 14 TRBJ segments across samples. TCRdb reanalysed the multiplex PCR reads using MiXCR and keeps one entry per CDR3 protein. TCRdb, rather than the study authors, made the V and J calls. In the table there are approximately 270,000 distinct CDR3 sequences, more than 15% of which are singletons.

Separately, the same data were catalogued under a study of T cells in Graves' hyperthyroidism and ophthalmopathy. From that report: For Graves' hyperthyroidism to be stable, ophthalmopathy could not progress within 18 months.

This clonotype was obtained from a woman under 40 with Graves disease. Sequenced material: peripheral blood mononuclear cells (PBMCs), taken at new diagnosis, from a patient treated with antithyroid drugs. J is TRBJ2-3 and V is TRBV6-5; D not resolved. CDR3 sequence (DNA): TGTGCCAGCAGTTACTCCCCAGTTCGGAGATCAGATACGCAGTATTTT. Its protein product is CASSYSPVRRSDTQYF.